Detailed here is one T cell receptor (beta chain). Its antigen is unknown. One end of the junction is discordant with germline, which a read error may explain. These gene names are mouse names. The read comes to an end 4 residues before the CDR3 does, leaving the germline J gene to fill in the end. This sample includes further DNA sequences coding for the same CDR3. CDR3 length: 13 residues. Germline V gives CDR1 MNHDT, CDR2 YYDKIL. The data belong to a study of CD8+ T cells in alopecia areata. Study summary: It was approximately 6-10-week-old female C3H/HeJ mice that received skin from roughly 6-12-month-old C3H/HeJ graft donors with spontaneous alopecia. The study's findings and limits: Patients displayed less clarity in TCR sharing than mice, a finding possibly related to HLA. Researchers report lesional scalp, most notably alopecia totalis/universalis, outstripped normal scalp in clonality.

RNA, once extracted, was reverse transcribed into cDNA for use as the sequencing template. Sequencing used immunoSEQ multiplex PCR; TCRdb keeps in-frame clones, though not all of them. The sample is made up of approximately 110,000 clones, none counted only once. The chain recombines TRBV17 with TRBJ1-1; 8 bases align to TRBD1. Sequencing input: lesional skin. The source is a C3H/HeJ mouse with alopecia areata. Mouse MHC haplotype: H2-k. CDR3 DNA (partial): TGTGCTAGCAGTCGAGACAGGGGCCGA. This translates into CASSRDRGR. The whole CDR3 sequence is CASSRDRGREVFF.